The sequence of this T cell receptor beta chain was determined in a study of blood T cell repertoires in COVID-19. The CDR3 sequence is 14 residues long. V lost 0 bases, J lost 8 bases, and 11 bases lay in between. Germline V lookup: CDR1 MNHNY, CDR2 SVGAGI (reference sequence). TCRdb keeps only in-frame clones here, not all; method: immunoSEQ multiplex PCR. The sample lists 160,000 or so clones, around 82% occurring once. Sequences were obtained from peripheral blood. The chain recombines TRBV6-6 with TRBJ1-5, with D uncertain. The receptor was isolated from a man aged 55 to 70 with active or convalescent COVID-19. CDR3 residues: CASSYSGVREPQHF. The CDR3, as DNA: TGTGCCAGCAGTTACTCGGGAGTACGGGAGCCCCAGCATTTT.